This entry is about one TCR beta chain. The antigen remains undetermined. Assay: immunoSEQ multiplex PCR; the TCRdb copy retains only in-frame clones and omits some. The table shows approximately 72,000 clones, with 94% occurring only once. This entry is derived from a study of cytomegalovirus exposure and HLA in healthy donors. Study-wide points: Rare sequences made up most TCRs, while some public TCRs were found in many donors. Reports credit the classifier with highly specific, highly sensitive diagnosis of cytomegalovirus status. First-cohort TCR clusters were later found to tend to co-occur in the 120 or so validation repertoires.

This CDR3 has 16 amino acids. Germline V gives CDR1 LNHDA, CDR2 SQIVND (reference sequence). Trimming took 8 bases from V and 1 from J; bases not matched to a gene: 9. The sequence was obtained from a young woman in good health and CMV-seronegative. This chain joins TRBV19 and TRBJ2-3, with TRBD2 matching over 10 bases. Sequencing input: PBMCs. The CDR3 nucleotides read TGTGCCAGTTCTAGCGGGGGCCAAGTTCGCACAGATACGCAGTATTTT. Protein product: CASSSGGQVRTDTQYF.